This TCR beta chain was found in a study of CD8 T cells in Susac syndrome. The study used treatment-naive patients who had stable or active relapsing-remitting disease as multiple sclerosis controls. TEMRA cells were FACS-enriched, unlike CD8+ and CD4+ T cells, which were negatively isolated. Random hexamers were used to reverse transcribe about 0.45 to 1 ug of RNA. The TCR beta CDR3 was amplified by immunoSEQ multiplex PCR across 54 Vbeta, 13 Jbeta. From the immunoSEQ multiplex PCR reads, TCRdb called clonotypes with MiXCR, one entry per CDR3 protein. The top ten clones hold about 0.21% of a sample with about 150,000 distinct CDR3 sequences, roughly 94% of them seen once. CDR1 and CDR2 from the germline V gene are SGHAT and FQDESV (reference sequence). With V trimmed by 4 bases and J by 1 base, 10 bases remained unmatched. The CDR3 runs to 16 residues.

This sequence was found in a human donor with multiple sclerosis. The sample comprised CD8+ T cells from PBMCs. The chain couples TRBV11-1 to TRBJ2-7; 7 nucleotides match TRBD2. The CDR3 DNA reads TGTGCCAGCAGCTCCGGGGCTAGCGGCTCTTCCTACGAGCAGTACTTC. Translating it yields CASSSGASGSSYEQYF.